These 21 T cell receptor beta chains originate from one sample sequenced in a study of cytomegalovirus exposure and HLA in healthy donors. The method was immunoSEQ multiplex PCR; TCRdb's version includes in-frame clones alone and lacks a portion of them. The sample includes 60,000 to 80,000 clones, around 94% of them seen just once. Material: PBMCs. These receptors were collected from a woman under 30 in good health and CMV-seropositive.

J is TRBJ1-6 and V is TRBV5-5, with a weak D call TRBD1 (5 bases). The germline gives CDR1 SGHKS, CDR2 YYEKEE (reference sequence). There are 12 residues in the CDR3. Trimming removed 4 bases from V and 8 bases from J, with 7 bases in between. The CDR3 DNA reads as TGTGCCAGCAGCGGAGGGGATTCACCCCTCCACTTT. Protein product: CASSGGDSPLHF.

The chain carries TRBV7-8 and TRBJ2-5; perhaps TRBD2 as D (5 bases). From germline, CDR1 is SGHVS and CDR2 FQNEAQ. There are 15 residues in the CDR3. V was pared by 4 bases and J by 5 bases, with 17 bases between. The CDR3 region is CASSSSPSRAETQYF. The CDR3 DNA reads TGTGCCAGCAGCTCTTCTCCATCGAGGGCCGAGACCCAGTACTTC.

This sequence joins TRBV5-4 and TRBJ1-2, with 7 positions matching TRBD1. Unmatched junction bases numbered 4, after V lost 4 bases and J lost 1 base. CDR1 is SGHNT, CDR2 YYREEE, per germline (reference sequence). The CDR3 has 14 amino acids. The chain's CDR3 is CASSPRGNNYGYTF. The CDR3 nucleotides read TGTGCCAGCAGCCCCAGGGGGAATAACTATGGCTACACCTTC.

The chain uses TRBV15 and TRBJ2-5; TRBD1 is a possible D gene (6 bases). Germline loops: CDR1 LNHNV, CDR2 YYDKDF (reference sequence). CDR3 length: 15 residues. Trimming pared 5 bases from V and 1 base from J, leaving 14 bases between. The CDR3 region has the DNA TGTGCCACCAGCGCCCGGGACAATGGCCAAGAGACCCAGTACTTC. It encodes CATSARDNGQETQYF.

This clone is categorized as medium-sized. The sample carries other DNA sequences with the same CDR3. For the CDR3, the DNA is TGTGCCAGCAGTGGGACAGGGGGCTATGGCTACACCTTC. Translation gives CASSGTGGYGYTF. The genes are TRBV6-5 and TRBJ1-2; TRBD1 matches at 11 bases. This CDR3 region has 13 residues. Germline assignment: CDR1 MNHEY and CDR2 SVGAGI. V lost 5 bases to trimming and J lost 4 bases; unmatched junction nucleotides: 0.

The V and J genes are TRBV25-1 and TRBJ1-2, with a possible D match to TRBD1 (6 bases). The CDR3 loop spans 15 amino acids. V lost 2 bases and J 3 bases, leaving 13 bases between the germline ends. Looked up from germline, CDR1 is MGHDK and CDR2 is SYGVNS. The CDR3 coding sequence is TGTGCCAGCAGTGAAACAGGGATTAGGGACTATGGCTACACCTTC. Translating it yields CASSETGIRDYGYTF.

The chain couples TRBV2 to TRBJ1-5; D remains unclear. V gave up 5 bases and J gave up 3 bases, with 14 bases separating them. Germline V CDR1 and CDR2: SNHLY, FYNNEI. The CDR3 spans 15 residues. CDR3 in DNA: TGTGCCAGCAGTCCCATGGGAGGACCCAATCAGCCCCAGCATTTT. This encodes CASSPMGGPNQPQHF.

The gene calls are TRBV7-2 and TRBJ2-2; D call uncertain. Germline values: CDR1 SGHTA, CDR2 FQGNSA. The CDR3 is 15 residues long. Trimming shortened V by 1 base and J by 1 base, and 7 bases separated the two germline ends. The CDR3 region is CASSLGTWNTGELFF. The CDR3 bases are TGTGCCAGCAGCTTAGGCACATGGAACACCGGGGAGCTGTTTTTT.

This chain links TRBV7-9 with TRBJ2-1; weak D call: TRBD1 (6 bases). The CDR3 sequence is 14 residues long. Germline CDR1 SEHNR, CDR2 FQNEAQ (reference sequence). V was shortened by 7 bases and J by 1 base, with 11 bases between the two germline ends. The CDR3 protein is CASNVGTSYNEQFF. In DNA, the CDR3 is TGTGCCAGCAACGTCGGGACATCCTACAATGAGCAGTTCTTC.

The chain combines TRBV4-1 with TRBJ1-2, with 7 bases that match TRBD1. Losses at the gene ends were 0 bases for V and 4 bases for J; bases not matched to a gene: 8. CDR1 and CDR2 from the germline V gene are MGHRA and YSYEKL. The CDR3 runs 16 residues. CDR3 amino acids: CASSQDNRGRSYGYTF. CDR3 in DNA: TGCGCCAGCAGCCAAGATAACAGGGGAAGAAGCTATGGCTACACCTTC.

The CDR3 loop is CASSLDRGTDTQYF. In DNA form, the CDR3 reads TGTGCCAGCAGCTTGGATCGGGGCACAGATACGCAGTATTTT. The chain joins TRBV5-8 to TRBJ2-3; the D is unclear. Germline V gene lookup returns CDR1 SGHTS and CDR2 YDEGEE. Trimming took 0 bases from V and 1 from J, leaving 6 bases between them. The CDR3 sequence is 14 residues long.

The chain carries TRBV7-8 and TRBJ2-7; TRBD2 matches at 15 bases. After removal of 5 bases from V and 6 bases from J, the junction contained 11 bases not matched to a gene. Germline values: CDR1 SGHVS, CDR2 FQNEAQ. The CDR3 runs to 17 residues. The CDR3 loop reads CASSLSGTSGRPREQYF. CDR3 coding DNA: TGTGCCAGCAGCCTGTCCGGGACTAGCGGGAGGCCACGCGAGCAGTACTTC.

The chain recombines TRBV6-6 with TRBJ2-1; D gene uncertain. The germline V gene has CDR1 MNHNY and CDR2 SVGAGI (reference sequence). With 6 bases removed from V and 5 bases from J, the gap between germline ends came to 5 bases. The CDR3 runs to 11 residues. The CDR3 DNA is TGTGCCAGCAGAAATAACAATGAGCAGTTCTTC. Its protein is CASRNNNEQFF.

This clone was seen a single time. The chain recombines TRBV15 with TRBJ2-7, with 8 bases identical to TRBD1. From germline, CDR1 is LNHNV and CDR2 YYDKDF (reference sequence). The trim removed 2 bases at V and 2 bases at J, leaving 8 bases unmatched. This CDR3 contains 16 residues. CDR3 sequence reads: CATSRSPGTGTYEQYF. CDR3 sequence (DNA): TGTGCCACCAGCAGATCCCCCGGGACAGGTACCTACGAGCAGTACTTC.

The gene calls are TRBV2 and TRBJ1-6, with 9 positions matching TRBD1. V lost 6 bases and J lost 10; bases outside the gene matches: 10. The CDR3 runs to 15 residues. Per germline, CDR1 SNHLY and CDR2 FYNNEI. The DNA of the CDR3 is TGTGCCAGCAGCTCAACCGGGACAGGGCTCTCACCCCTCCACTTT. Its protein is CASSSTGTGLSPLHF.

The rearrangement uses TRBV11-1 and TRBJ2-1; 8 bases are shared with TRBD2. Germline V lookup: CDR1 SGHAT, CDR2 FQDESV (reference sequence). The CDR3 extends over 17 amino acids. Trimming removed 4 bases from V and 5 bases from J; junction bases left unmatched: 13. CDR3 region: CASSSHPGTRVDNEQFF. The CDR3 DNA is TGTGCCAGCAGCTCACACCCCGGGACTAGAGTCGACAATGAGCAGTTCTTC.

The chain combines TRBV9 with TRBJ2-3; TRBD2 matches 8 bases. CDR1 is SGDLS, CDR2 YYNGEE, per germline. There are 18 residues in the CDR3. V was clipped by 0 bases and J by 1 base; unmatched bases: 10. For the CDR3, the DNA is TGTGCCAGCAGCGTAGGTCAGCGGGGGAGCCCCGGCACAGATACGCAGTATTTT. It yields the protein CASSVGQRGSPGTDTQYF.

The chain couples TRBV27 to TRBJ1-2; possibly TRBD1 for D (5 bases). Germline values: CDR1 MNHEY, CDR2 SMNVEV (reference sequence). The CDR3 is made up of 15 amino acids. V lost 0 bases, J lost 1 base, and 9 bases lay in between. This CDR3 is CASSLSTGVNYGYTF. As DNA, the CDR3 is TGTGCCAGCAGTTTATCCACAGGCGTTAACTATGGCTACACCTTC.

The chain carries TRBV13 and TRBJ2-5; 16 nucleotides match TRBD2. Germline V gene sequence: CDR1 PRHDT, CDR2 FYEKMQ (reference sequence). This CDR3 region has 18 residues. Trimming removed 5 bases from V and 4 bases from J; junction bases left unmatched: 10. In DNA form, the CDR3 reads TGTGCCAGCAGCACCCAGGGACTAGCGGGGGGGCCTGGAGAGACCCAGTACTTC. Its protein product is CASSTQGLAGGPGETQYF.

The chain recombines TRBV7-9 with TRBJ1-6; no clear D gene. The CDR3 spans 14 residues. Per germline, CDR1 SEHNR and CDR2 FQNEAQ (reference sequence). V shed 2 bases and J shed 8 bases, with 10 bases lying between them. CDR3 coding DNA: TGTGCCAGCAGCTTATCGGGAGGCGATTCACCCCTCCACTTT. Translating it yields CASSLSGGDSPLHF.

The gene calls are TRBV6-5 and TRBJ2-1, with 8 bases that match TRBD2. CDR3 length: 16 amino acids. Germline V CDR1 and CDR2: MNHEY, SVGAGI. The V and J ends lost 2 bases and 6 bases, in that order; junction bases with no gene match: 9. The CDR3 region is CASSYPRAGEVNEQFF. For the CDR3, the DNA is TGTGCCAGCAGTTACCCCCGAGCGGGAGAGGTCAATGAGCAGTTCTTC.